The 30 T cell receptor beta chains presented below share a single source sample, sequenced in a study of cytomegalovirus exposure and HLA in healthy donors. Researchers ran the PCR with 60 Vbeta and 13 Jbeta primers. Libraries were prepared by immunoSEQ multiplex PCR; TCRdb keeps only in-frame clonotypes and omits some of them. The repertoire holds 210,000 or so clones, 60% to 85% seen once, with about 14% in the top ten. Sequencing used PBMCs. The origin of the receptors is a man aged 35 to 55 in good health and CMV-seronegative.

The rearrangement links TRBV7-8 to TRBJ1-1, with a tentative D call TRBD1 (5 bases). Germline V gene lookup returns CDR1 SGHVS and CDR2 FQNEAQ. The V and J ends lost 5 bases and 5 bases respectively, with 18 bases between them. This CDR3 spans 15 amino acids. CDR3 bases: TGTGCCAGCAGCCTGGAGGGACCCTCGAGAACTGAAGCTTTCTTT. Translation: CASSLEGPSRTEAFF.

A few counts support this clone. The CDR3 spells CASSRQGTGISEQYF. In DNA, the CDR3 is TGTGCCAGCAGCCGGCAAGGGACAGGGATCTCCGAGCAGTACTTC. The rearrangement links TRBV11-2 to TRBJ2-7; 9 bases map to TRBD1. From germline, CDR1 is SGHAT and CDR2 FQNNGV. The CDR3 sequence is 15 residues long. The junction had 11 bases not matched to a gene; V was cut back by 5 bases and J by 6 bases.

The gene calls are TRBV2 and TRBJ1-1, with D perhaps matching TRBD1 (5 bases). V was clipped by 6 bases and J by 1 base, with 12 bases between them. The CDR3 extends over 14 amino acids. Germline CDR1 is SNHLY and CDR2 is FYNNEI. In nucleotides, the CDR3 is TGTGCCAGCAGCCTTTTAGGGGAGAACACTGAAGCTTTCTTT. This codes for CASSLLGENTEAFF.

This clone was found once. CDR3 coding DNA: TGTGCCAGCAGCTTAGAAAGTCTCTTGGGGAGCTCCTATAATTCACCCCTCCACTTT. Residues: CASSLESLLGSSYNSPLHF. The gene calls are TRBV7-9 and TRBJ1-6; D gene uncertain. The CDR3 is made up of 19 amino acids. V was pared by 1 base and J by 0 bases, with 16 bases between. Germline CDR1 is SEHNR and CDR2 is FQNEAQ (reference sequence).

This sequence joins TRBV5-6 and TRBJ1-3, with TRBD1 matching 7 bases. Germline CDR1 reads SGHDT; CDR2 reads YYEEEE. J gave up 1 base and V 4 bases, and 8 bases lay outside the gene matches. The CDR3 runs to 16 residues. CDR3 protein: CASSHAGTVSGNTIYF. In nucleotides, the CDR3 is TGTGCCAGCAGCCACGCGGGGACAGTTTCTGGAAACACCATATATTTT. Together with reference TRBV5-6 and TRBJ1-3, the CDR3 gives the full variable domain: DAGVTQSPTHLIKTRGQQVTLRCSPKSGHDTVSWYQQALGQGPQFIFQYYEEEERQRGNFPDRFSGHQFPNYSSELNVNALLLGDSALYLCASSHAGTVSGNTIYFGEGSWLTVV.

CDR3 sequence reads: CASCSDRGPTDTQYF. The DNA for the CDR3 is TGTGCCAGTTGCTCTGACAGGGGGCCCACAGATACGCAGTATTTT. The genes are TRBV19 and TRBJ2-3; 10 bases fit TRBD1. Losses at the gene ends were 8 bases for V and 2 bases for J; bases not matched to a gene: 7. Per the germline V gene, CDR1 is LNHDA and CDR2 is SQIVND (reference sequence). The CDR3 is 15 amino acids.

This clone showed up just a few times. The rearrangement uses TRBV10-3 and TRBJ2-7; 8 bases align to TRBD1. The V gene end was trimmed by 6 bases and the J gene end by 6 bases; junction bases not matched to a gene: 4. The germline gives CDR1 ENHRY, CDR2 SYGVKD. CDR3 length: 12 residues. CDR3 protein: CAISSTGVEQYF. In nucleotides, the CDR3 is TGTGCCATCAGCTCGACAGGGGTCGAGCAGTACTTC.

The chain uses TRBV6-6 and TRBJ1-1, with 9 bases fitting TRBD1. CDR3 length: 14 amino acids. Germline CDR1 MNHNY, CDR2 SVGAGI (reference sequence). After removal of 0 bases from V and 4 bases from J, the junction contained 0 bases not matched to a gene. This chain's CDR3 is CASSYSQGATEAFF. The CDR3 DNA reads as TGTGCCAGCAGTTACTCACAGGGGGCCACTGAAGCTTTCTTT.

The chain uses TRBV15 and TRBJ2-1; 14 bases are shared with TRBD2. CDR1 is LNHNV, CDR2 YYDKDF, per germline (reference sequence). This CDR3 spans 16 amino acids. J gave up 10 bases and V 2 bases, and 7 bases lay outside the gene matches. Here the CDR3 DNA reads TGTGCCACCAGCAGATCGGGACTAGCGGGAGTAAGGGAGCAGTTCTTC. It translates to CATSRSGLAGVREQFF.

This chain links TRBV4-2 with TRBJ1-1; weak D call: TRBD1 (6 bases). V gave up 7 bases and J gave up 1 base, with 13 bases separating them. Germline CDR1 and CDR2: LGHNA and YNFKEQ. This CDR3 has 14 amino acids. CDR3 loop: CASKNRAANTEAFF. CDR3 in DNA: TGTGCCAGCAAGAACAGGGCTGCGAACACTGAAGCTTTCTTT.

The chain has TRBV14 and TRBJ2-7, with 9 bases fitting TRBD2. The CDR3 has 17 amino acids. Germline values: CDR1 SGHDN, CDR2 FVKESK. Losses at the gene ends were 0 bases for V and 2 bases for J; bases not matched to a gene: 8. In nucleotides, the CDR3 is TGTGCCAGCAGCCAAGAAGCGAGGGCTAGCGGGGCCTACGAGCAGTACTTC. Encoded protein: CASSQEARASGAYEQYF. Full variable domain (outside the CDR3, taken from reference TRBV14 and TRBJ2-7): EAGVTQFPSHSVIEKGQTVTLRCDPISGHDNLYWYRRVMGKEIKFLLHFVKESKQDESGMPNNRFLAERTGGTYSTLKVQPAELEDSGVYFCASSQEARASGAYEQYFGPGTRLTVT.

V usage is TRBV7-2 and J usage is TRBJ2-7; 9 bases align to TRBD2. V lost 4 bases to trimming and J lost 4 bases; unmatched junction nucleotides: 11. Germline-derived CDR1 and CDR2 are SGHTA and FQGNSA. The CDR3 spans 16 residues. CDR3 DNA sequence: TGTGCCAGCAGCTCCTACTCTGCGGGAGGGCCTTACGAGCAGTACTTC. Protein: CASSSYSAGGPYEQYF.

V and J are TRBV29-1 and TRBJ1-1, with D maybe TRBD1 (5 bases). V was shortened by 7 bases and J by 8 bases, with 14 bases between the two germline ends. The CDR3 length is 11 residues. CDR1 is SQVTM, CDR2 ANQGSEA, per germline. The CDR3 protein is CSAVQGAEAFF. For the CDR3, the DNA is TGCAGCGCCGTTCAGGGTGCCGAAGCTTTCTTT.

On this clone itself: The same CDR3 can be traced to other DNA sequences in this sample. The chain has TRBV29-1 and TRBJ1-2; 9 positions agree with TRBD1. The CDR3 runs to 11 residues. The V gene end was trimmed by 6 bases and the J gene end by 8 bases; junction bases not matched to a gene: 4. Germline CDR1 and CDR2: SQVTM and ANQGSEA. CDR3 loop: CSVGQGNGYTF. DNA for the CDR3: TGCAGCGTCGGACAGGGGAACGGCTACACCTTC.

The chain uses TRBV7-8 and TRBJ1-4; TRBD1 might be the D (5 bases). The CDR3 spans 16 residues. Germline CDR1 SGHVS, CDR2 FQNEAQ. V was trimmed by 3 bases and J by 1 base, leaving 12 bases between them. CDR3 sequence: CASSFRGGRTNEKLFF. The CDR3 bases are TGTGCCAGCAGCTTCCGGGGGGGTAGAACTAATGAAAAACTGTTTTTT.

The chain has TRBV4-1 and TRBJ1-5, with 7 bases lining up with TRBD1. Germline assignment: CDR1 MGHRA and CDR2 YSYEKL. This CDR3 is built from 13 residues. Germline trimming cut 4 bases from V and 8 bases from J; bases unmatched to any gene: 5. The CDR3 spells CASSRTGSEPQHF. DNA of the CDR3: TGCGCCAGCAGCCGGACAGGCTCGGAGCCCCAGCATTTT.

This chain links TRBV5-4 with TRBJ2-5; 9 nucleotides line up with TRBD2. CDR3 size: 20 residues. V shed 2 bases, J shed 5 bases, and the junction held 22 bases outside the gene matches. Germline V gene data show CDR1 as SGHNT and CDR2 as YYREEE (reference sequence). CDR3 DNA sequence: TGTGCCAGCAGCTTTGGGATTGGAGAGGGAGGGTCGGGACTAGCCGAGACCCAGTACTTC. Protein sequence: CASSFGIGEGGSGLAETQYF.

The chain links TRBV2 to TRBJ1-6; D is undetermined. V lost 6 bases, J lost 7 bases, and 16 bases lay in between. The germline CDR1 and CDR2 sequences are SNHLY and FYNNEI. The length of the CDR3 is 15 residues. CDR3 nucleotide sequence: TGTGCCAGCAGCTTCGGCCTCTTGCGGAATTCACCCCTCCACTTT. Protein sequence: CASSFGLLRNSPLHF. The entire variable domain, with the rest obtained from reference TRBV2 and TRBJ1-6, is as follows: EPEVTQTPSHQVTQMGQEVILRCVPISNHLYFYWYRQILGQKVEFLVSFYNNEISEKSEIFDDQFSVERPDGSNFTLKIRSTKLEDSAMYFCASSFGLLRNSPLHFGNGTRLTVT.

V gene TRBV15 combines with J gene TRBJ2-1, with 10 bases fitting TRBD2. CDR1 is LNHNV and CDR2 is YYDKDF in the germline V gene (reference sequence). V gave up 4 bases and J gave up 8 bases; unmatched junction bases: 5. The CDR3 runs to 14 residues. The chain's CDR3 is CATSIWTSGDEQFF. The DNA for the CDR3 is TGTGCCACCAGCATATGGACTAGCGGCGATGAGCAGTTCTTC. Looking up the rest from reference TRBV15 and TRBJ2-1 gives the full variable domain: DAMVIQNPRYQVTQFGKPVTLSCSQTLNHNVMYWYQQKSSQAPKLLFHYYDKDFNNEADTPDNFQSRRPNTSFCFLDIRSPGLGDTAMYLCATSIWTSGDEQFFGPGTRLTVL.

CDR3: CASSLAVGLGANVLTF. CDR3 sequence (DNA): TGTGCCAGCAGCTTAGCGGTGGGGCTGGGGGCCAACGTCCTGACTTTC. This chain uses TRBV7-2 with TRBJ2-6, with D possibly TRBD1 on 5 matching bases. Trimming removed 0 bases at V and 4 bases at J, with 10 bases between. The germline V gene encodes CDR1 SGHTA and CDR2 FQGNSA. The CDR3 has 16 amino acids.

This sequence joins TRBV27 and TRBJ1-4; no firm D call. Trimming took off 5 bases at V and 10 bases at J, with 17 bases between the two ends. This CDR3 spans 14 amino acids. The germline V gene has CDR1 MNHEY and CDR2 SMNVEV (reference sequence). CDR3 loop: CASSLSARGGKLFF. The CDR3 DNA is TGTGCCAGCAGTCTCAGTGCCCGGGGAGGAAAACTGTTTTTT.

The genes are TRBV7-8 and TRBJ1-2; 7 nucleotides align to TRBD1. J gave up 7 bases and V 1 base, and 9 bases lay outside the gene matches. Per the germline V gene, CDR1 is SGHVS and CDR2 is FQNEAQ. CDR3 size: 15 residues. The CDR3 bases are TGTGCCAGCAGCTTAGGTTGGTTAGGGGGCAGTGGCTACACCTTC. Protein sequence: CASSLGWLGGSGYTF.

The V gene is TRBV7-3, the J gene TRBJ2-1; TRBD1 agrees at 12 bases. CDR3 length: 15 residues. The germline V gene has CDR1 SGHTA and CDR2 FQGTGA. V was clipped by 5 bases and J by 9 bases; unmatched bases: 8. In DNA, the CDR3 is TGTGCCAGCAGCGCGCCGGGACAGGGGGCCGTTGAGCAGTTCTTC. This gives the protein CASSAPGQGAVEQFF.

The rearrangement joins TRBV28 to TRBJ2-2; no reliable D call. V lost 5 bases to trimming and J lost 5 bases, with 6 bases between them. The CDR3 is made up of 12 amino acids. Germline CDR1 and CDR2: MDHEN and SYDVKM. The CDR3 DNA sequence: TGTGCCAGCAGTACTCGGACCGGGGAGCTGTTTTTT. Protein: CASSTRTGELFF.

The rearrangement joins TRBV4-3 to TRBJ2-1; 10 positions match TRBD2. Per germline, CDR1 LGHNA and CDR2 YSLEER. CDR3 length equals 17 residues. V dropped 0 bases and J dropped 5; count of bases not matched to a gene: 7. The CDR3, as DNA: TGCGCCAGCAGCCAAGACGCTAGCGGGGGAATCCACAATGAGCAGTTCTTC. Its translation: CASSQDASGGIHNEQFF.

V and J are TRBV7-6 and TRBJ1-6; D is perhaps TRBD1 (5 bases). The CDR3 extends over 13 amino acids. CDR1 is SGHVS, CDR2 FNYEAQ, per germline. Trimming took off 4 bases at V and 10 bases at J, with 11 bases between the two ends. The DNA for the CDR3 is TGTGCCAGCAGCTCCAGGGTTAAATCACCCCTCCACTTT. It translates to CASSSRVKSPLHF.

In its sample, this clone was seen a few times. The chain joins TRBV12-5 to TRBJ1-6; 10 bases line up with TRBD1. Looked up from germline, CDR1 is LGHNT and CDR2 is FRNRAP. The CDR3 is 15 residues long. V lost 1 base, J lost 7 bases, and 1 base stayed unmatched. This CDR3 reads CASGLGQGANSPLHF. In DNA, the CDR3 is TGTGCTAGTGGTTTGGGACAGGGGGCGAATTCACCCCTCCACTTT. Complete variable domain (other parts from reference TRBV12-5 and TRBJ1-6): DARVTQTPRHKVTEMGQEVTMRCQPILGHNTVFWYRQTMMQGLELLAYFRNRAPLDDSGMPKDRFSAEMPDATLATLKIQPSEPRDSAVYFCASGLGQGANSPLHFGNGTRLTVT.

The gene calls are TRBV9 and TRBJ1-1, with D maybe TRBD1 (6 bases). Trimming cost V 0 bases and J 1 base, with 13 bases left between them. Germline V gene sequence: CDR1 SGDLS, CDR2 YYNGEE. This CDR3 region has 16 residues. DNA of the CDR3: TGTGCCAGCAGCGTAGTCCTGACAGGACGGAACACTGAAGCTTTCTTT. Translating it yields CASSVVLTGRNTEAFF.

The chain is built from TRBV28 and TRBJ2-1, with 9 bases aligning to TRBD2. Trimming cost V 6 bases and J 6 bases; bases outside gene matches: 9. The CDR3 consists of 15 residues. CDR1 and CDR2 from the germline V gene are MDHEN and SYDVKM. The CDR3 sequence: CASSLLLAGVNEQFF. For the CDR3, the DNA is TGTGCCAGCAGCCTACTGTTAGCGGGAGTCAATGAGCAGTTCTTC.

This sequence joins TRBV4-1 and TRBJ2-5; TRBD2 might be the D (7 bases). The germline gives CDR1 MGHRA, CDR2 YSYEKL. The CDR3 covers 15 residues. V was cut by 4 bases and J by 3 bases, with 15 bases left in between. CDR3 protein: CASSPLGEGEETQYF. CDR3 nucleotide sequence: TGCGCCAGCAGCCCGTTAGGGGAGGGGGAAGAGACCCAGTACTTC.